This is a list of T cell receptor beta chains from one sample in a study of shared clonotypes between healthy human individuals. TCRdb's table, derived via immunoSEQ multiplex PCR, lists solely in-frame clones and lacks some. The table has roughly 2 million clones, approximately 94% seen once. The sample consisted of naive CD8+ T cells sorted from blood. These receptor sequences come from a man aged 18 to 29 in good health. The CDR3 runs from the conserved cysteine through the conserved F or W. The D gene is left open where the match is weak. Clone size is not always given. Where it is, it says once, few, many or a class for expanded clones.

>NA|TRBJ2-3|TRBV4-3|TRBD1
TGCGCCAGCAGCCAAGAAGACAGGGGGACAGATACGCAGTATTTT
CASSQEDRGTDTQYF
>NA|TRBJ1-4|TRBV5-8|NA
TGTGCCAGCAGCTTGGTCGGGGCGGGTGAAAAACTGTTTTTT
CASSLVGAGEKLFF
>once|TRBJ2-7|TRBV5-1|TRBD2
TGCGCCAGCAGCTTGCCTCGGGGGGACGAGCAGTACTTC
CASSLPRGDEQYF
>NA|TRBJ1-5|TRBV6-5|NA
TGTGCCAGTAAGCGGACGGGCAATCAGCCCCAGCATTTT
CASKRTGNQPQHF
>NA|TRBJ2-1|TRBV12-5|NA
TGTGCTAGTGGTGGGATTTTTAATGAGCAGTTCTTC
CASGGIFNEQFF
>NA|TRBJ1-2|TRBV5-4|NA
TGTGCCAGCAGGTGGGGCGGAGGCTATGGCTACACCTTC
CASRWGGGYGYTF
>once|TRBJ2-1|TRBV6-5|NA
TGTGCCAGCAGTTACATAGACGACAGCAATGAGCAGTTCTTC
CASSYIDDSNEQFF
>NA|TRBJ2-7|TRBV9|TRBD2
TGTGCCAGCAGCGTAGGGGGACTAGCGGTCGACGAGCAGTACTTC
CASSVGGLAVDEQYF
>NA|TRBJ2-5|TRBV7-7|TRBD1
TGTGCTAGCAGCCACAGGGGATGGGAGACCCAGTACTTC
CASSHRGWETQYF
>NA|TRBJ1-5|TRBV4-1|NA
TGCGCCAGCAGCCATGCGGGAAGCAATCAGCCCCAGCATTTT
CASSHAGSNQPQHF
>NA|TRBJ2-7|TRBV6-5|NA
TGTGCCAGCAGCCCCCGACAGTACTACGAGCAGTACTTC
CASSPRQYYEQYF
>once|TRBJ2-4|TRBV21-1|NA
TGTGCCAGCAGCGTCAGTAACATTCAGTACTTC
CASSVSNIQYF
>once|TRBJ2-7|TRBV7-9|TRBD1
TGTGCCAGCAGCCCGGGACAGCTTTCCTACGAGCAGTACTTC
CASSPGQLSYEQYF
>NA|TRBJ2-7|TRBV18|NA
TGTGCCAGCTCACCTGGGACCGCCGAGCAGTACTTC
CASSPGTAEQYF
>NA|TRBJ2-1|TRBV5-4|TRBD2
TGTGCCAGCAGCTCGGGACTAGCGGACAATGAGCAGTTCTTC
CASSSGLADNEQFF
>NA|TRBJ2-3|TRBV5-6|NA
TGTGCCAGCAGCGCGACAGGAGAGGGCACAGATACGCAGTATTTT
CASSATGEGTDTQYF
>NA|TRBJ2-2|TRBV6-5|TRBD2
TGTGCCAGCAGGACTAGCGGGGGGCTTACCGGGGAGCTGTTTTTT
CASRTSGGLTGELFF
>NA|TRBJ2-1|TRBV7-2|NA
TGTGCCAGCAGCCCCGCAGACAATAAGAATGAGCAGTTCTTC
CASSPADNKNEQFF
>NA|TRBJ1-3|TRBV5-4|NA
TGTGCCAGCAGCCCGACAGCTAGCTCTGGAAACACCATATATTTT
CASSPTASSGNTIYF
>NA|TRBJ2-5|TRBV28|NA
TGTGCCAGCAGCCAAGGAGAGACCCAGTACTTC
CASSQGETQYF
>NA|TRBJ1-5|TRBV6-6|NA
TGTGCCACCACGGACAACTACAATCAGCCCCAGCATTTT
CATTDNYNQPQHF
>NA|TRBJ2-7|TRBV27|TRBD2
TGTGCCAGCAGTTCCCTAGCGGGGGGGCCTACGTCCTACGAGCAGTACTTC
CASSSLAGGPTSYEQYF
>NA|TRBJ2-1|TRBV7-9|TRBD1
TGTGCCAGCAGCTTAGAGGGGACAGGGGACTCCTACAATGAGCAGTTCTTC
CASSLEGTGDSYNEQFF
>NA|TRBJ2-3|TRBV13|TRBD2
TGTGCCAGCAGCTTCAGGCGGGGGGTCACAGATACGCAGTATTTT
CASSFRRGVTDTQYF
>NA|TRBJ2-7|TRBV27|NA
TGTGCCAGCAGTCCGGGGGCTAGCTACGAGCAGTACTTC
CASSPGASYEQYF
>NA|TRBJ2-5|TRBV5-5|NA
TGCGCCAGCAGCCCTACTGGAAGAGAGACCCAGTACTTC
CASSPTGRETQYF
>NA|TRBJ1-3|TRBV28|NA
TGTGCCAGCAGTTTGGGTGAGGGAAACACCATATATTTT
CASSLGEGNTIYF
>NA|TRBJ2-3|TRBV19|NA
TGTGCCAGTAGTACCCAGACAGCTGGTACGCAGTATTTT
CASSTQTAGTQYF
>NA|TRBJ1-3|TRBV30|NA
TGTGCCTGGAGTGCCCACTTACTCATAGGGGGGGCCCCTGGAAACACCATATATTTT
CAWSAHLLIGGAPGNTIYF
>NA|TRBJ2-2|TRBV10-3|TRBD2
TGTGCCTCAGAGCGGGAGGGGTTAAACGGGGAGCTGTTTTTT
CASEREGLNGELFF
>NA|TRBJ2-7|TRBV6-5|TRBD1
TGTGCCAGCAGTTACTCTGGGGACAGGGACGAGCAGTACTTC
CASSYSGDRDEQYF
>NA|TRBJ2-7|TRBV9|TRBD2
TGTGCCAGCAGCCCGGCTAGCGGCTACGAGCAGTACTTC
CASSPASGYEQYF
>NA|TRBJ2-2|TRBV6-5|NA
TGTGCCAGCAGTTACTCACTTTGGGCCGGGGAGCTGTTTTTT
CASSYSLWAGELFF
>NA|TRBJ2-1|TRBV9|NA
TGTGCCAGCAGCGTAGCACCTACCCTCTCCTACAATGAGCAGTTCTTC
CASSVAPTLSYNEQFF
>NA|TRBJ2-1|TRBV4-1|NA
TGCGCCAGCAGCTTCCAGGGGAATGAGCAGTTCTTC
CASSFQGNEQFF
>NA|TRBJ2-6|TRBV5-1|TRBD2
TGCGCCAGCAGCTCCCCGACTAGCGGGAGTGGGGAAGGGAACTCTGGGGCCAACGTCCTGACTTTC
CASSSPTSGSGEGNSGANVLTF
>NA|TRBJ2-2|TRBV30|TRBD1
TGTGCCTGGGACGGGACAGATAACACCGGGGAGCTGTTTTTT
CAWDGTDNTGELFF
>NA|TRBJ2-1|TRBV4-1|TRBD2
TGCGCCAGCAGCCAGAGCGGGGGGGCCTACAATGAGCAGTTCTTC
CASSQSGGAYNEQFF
>NA|TRBJ2-7|TRBV4-1|TRBD1
TGCGCCAGCAGCCAGCCTACAGGGGGCGAGCAGTACTTC
CASSQPTGGEQYF
>NA|TRBJ2-5|TRBV27|NA
TGTGCCAGCAGTACCCCTGGGGCGGGGCCCCAAGAGACCCAGTACTTC
CASSTPGAGPQETQYF
>NA|TRBJ1-2|TRBV13|NA
TGTGCCAGCAGCTTAGTTGGAGGGGATGCCTATGGCTACACCTTC
CASSLVGGDAYGYTF
>NA|TRBJ2-2|TRBV6-5|NA
TGTGCCAGCAGTTACTCCGGCGGTACCGGGGAGCTGTTTTTT
CASSYSGGTGELFF
>NA|TRBJ2-1|TRBV27|TRBD2
TGTGCCAGCAGTCTGCCGGGACTAGCGGGAACTTACAATGAGCAGTTCTTC
CASSLPGLAGTYNEQFF
>NA|TRBJ2-7|TRBV11-2|NA
TGTGCCAGCAGCTTAGGCGGTTGGGGGGGCGTCGAGCAGTACTTC
CASSLGGWGGVEQYF
>NA|TRBJ2-7|TRBV7-2|TRBD2
TGTGCCAGCAGCTTATGGGCGGGGGGTTCGCCCTACGAGCAGTACTTC
CASSLWAGGSPYEQYF
>NA|TRBJ2-3|TRBV5-4|NA
TGTGCCAGCAGCTTGGTTGCAGCCCCCACAGATACGCAGTATTTT
CASSLVAAPTDTQYF
>once|TRBJ1-3|TRBV2|NA
TGTGCCAGCAGGGAGGGTAACACCATATATTTT
CASREGNTIYF
>NA|TRBJ2-7|TRBV7-3|NA
TGTGCCAGCAGCACCGACAACTCCTACGAGCAGTACTTC
CASSTDNSYEQYF
>NA|TRBJ1-2|TRBV7-9|NA
TGTGCCAGCAGCTTGAGGGGACGGATCGAGGGCTACACCTTC
CASSLRGRIEGYTF
>NA|TRBJ2-3|TRBV5-1|NA
TGCGCCAGCAGCTTGCTTCGAGATGGCGGCACAGATACGCAGTATTTT
CASSLLRDGGTDTQYF
>NA|TRBJ1-2|TRBV27|TRBD1
TGTGCCAGCAGTCCAGGGACAGGGGCGTACTATGGCTACACCTTC
CASSPGTGAYYGYTF
>once|TRBJ1-1|TRBV7-9|NA
TGTGCCAGCAGCTGGTCGGAGGGAGCCACTGAAGCTTTCTTT
CASSWSEGATEAFF
>NA|TRBJ2-7|TRBV4-1|TRBD2
TGCGCCAGCAGCCCTCAGGGTGGCGGGAGTAATTACGAGCAGTACTTC
CASSPQGGGSNYEQYF
>NA|TRBJ2-2|TRBV9|NA
TGTGCCAGCAGCGTAGAATCCGGCACCGGGGAGCTGTTTTTT
CASSVESGTGELFF
>once|TRBJ2-3|TRBV19|NA
TGTGCCAGTAGTACCCGGGGAAGTAGCACAGATACGCAGTATTTT
CASSTRGSSTDTQYF
>NA|TRBJ2-5|TRBV9|NA
TGTGCCAGCAGTGGGAATCAAGAGACCCAGTACTTC
CASSGNQETQYF